This T cell receptor (beta chain) was captured by sequencing in a study of shared clonotypes between healthy human individuals. Study findings and constraints: Among four donors, roughly 5% of naive CD4 clonotypes were found in common.

As for this clone: Its specificity is unknown.

Every donor, a Caucasian adult, lived in Nashville, Tennessee. A split of CD4+ cells into CD45RA+ naive and CD45RA-negative memory subsets was performed. Some clones are missing from TCRdb's copy, which holds only in-frame ones; the method was immunoSEQ multiplex PCR. This sample has a few million clones, with over 85% found just once. Germline V gene lookup returns CDR1 SNHLY and CDR2 FYNNEI. The CDR3 has 12 amino acids. Trimming stripped 3 bases from V and 3 bases from J, with 5 bases between. The source of this sequence is a man aged 18 to 30 in good health. Some clones in this sample may be carry-over from other donors' samples. Sequencing used naive CD4+ T cells from PBMCs. This sample's subset: CD45RA+ positively selected. The J gene is TRBJ1-2, the V gene TRBV2, with D unresolved. The CDR3 loop is CASSDSDYGYTF. In DNA, the CDR3 is TGTGCCAGCAGTGATTCCGACTATGGCTACACCTTC.